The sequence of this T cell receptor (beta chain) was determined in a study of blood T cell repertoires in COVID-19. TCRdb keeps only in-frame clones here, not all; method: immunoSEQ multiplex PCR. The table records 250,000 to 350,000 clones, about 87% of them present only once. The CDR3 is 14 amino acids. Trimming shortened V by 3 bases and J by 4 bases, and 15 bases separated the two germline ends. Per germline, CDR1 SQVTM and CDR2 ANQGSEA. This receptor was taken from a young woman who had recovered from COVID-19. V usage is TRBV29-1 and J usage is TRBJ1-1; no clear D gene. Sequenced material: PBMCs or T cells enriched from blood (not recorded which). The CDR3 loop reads CSVEGKLQSTEAFF. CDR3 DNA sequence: TGCAGCGTTGAGGGCAAGTTGCAGAGCACTGAAGCTTTCTTT.